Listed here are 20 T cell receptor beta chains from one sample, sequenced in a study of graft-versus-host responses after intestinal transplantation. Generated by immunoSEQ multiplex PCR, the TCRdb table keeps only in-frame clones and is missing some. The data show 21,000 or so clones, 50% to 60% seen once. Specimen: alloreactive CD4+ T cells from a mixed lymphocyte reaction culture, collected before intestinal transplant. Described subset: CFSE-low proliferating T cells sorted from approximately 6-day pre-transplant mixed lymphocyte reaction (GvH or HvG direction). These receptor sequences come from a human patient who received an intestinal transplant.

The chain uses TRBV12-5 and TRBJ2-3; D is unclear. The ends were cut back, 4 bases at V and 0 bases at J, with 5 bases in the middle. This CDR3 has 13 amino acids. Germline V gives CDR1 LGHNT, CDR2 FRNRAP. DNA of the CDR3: TGTGCTAGTGGTTCCCTCAGCACAGATACGCAGTATTTT. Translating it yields CASGSLSTDTQYF.

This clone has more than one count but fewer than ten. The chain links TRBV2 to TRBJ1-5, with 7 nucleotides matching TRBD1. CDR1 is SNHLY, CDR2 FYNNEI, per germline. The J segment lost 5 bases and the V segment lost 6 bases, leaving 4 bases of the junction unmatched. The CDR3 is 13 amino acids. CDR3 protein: CASRETGYQPQHF. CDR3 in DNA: TGTGCCAGCAGAGAGACAGGGTATCAGCCCCAGCATTTT. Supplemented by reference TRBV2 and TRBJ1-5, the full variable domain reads EPEVTQTPSHQVTQMGQEVILRCVPISNHLYFYWYRQILGQKVEFLVSFYNNEISEKSEIFDDQFSVERPDGSNFTLKIRSTKLEDSAMYFCASRETGYQPQHFGDGTRLSIL.

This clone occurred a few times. As DNA, the CDR3 is TGTGCCAGCAGTTACCTATCGACAGGGGGCCGGAAACTGTTTTTT. Residues: CASSYLSTGGRKLFF. V usage is TRBV6-6 and J usage is TRBJ1-4, with TRBD1 matching 10 bases. The trim removed 2 bases at V and 11 bases at J, leaving 8 bases unmatched. This CDR3 spans 15 amino acids. The germline V gene has CDR1 MNHNY and CDR2 SVGAGI (reference sequence).

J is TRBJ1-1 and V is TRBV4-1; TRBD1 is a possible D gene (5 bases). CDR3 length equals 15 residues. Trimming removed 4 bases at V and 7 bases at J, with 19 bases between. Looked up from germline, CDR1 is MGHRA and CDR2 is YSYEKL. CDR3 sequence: CASSPQTAHLFEAFF. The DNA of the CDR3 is TGCGCCAGCAGCCCGCAGACAGCCCATCTCTTTGAAGCTTTCTTT.

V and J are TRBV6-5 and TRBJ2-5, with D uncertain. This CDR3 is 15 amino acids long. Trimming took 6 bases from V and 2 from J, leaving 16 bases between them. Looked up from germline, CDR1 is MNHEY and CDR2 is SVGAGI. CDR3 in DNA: TGTGCCAGCAGCTCCTTCACCTCGCGGCAAGAGACCCAGTACTTC. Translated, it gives CASSSFTSRQETQYF.

The CDR3 region is CASSPVTSGQETQYF. Here the CDR3 DNA reads TGTGCCAGTAGTCCTGTTACTAGCGGCCAAGAGACCCAGTACTTC. V gene TRBV19 combines with J gene TRBJ2-5, with 8 bases that match TRBD2. The CDR3 length is 15 residues. The V gene's germline CDR1 is LNHDA and CDR2 SQIVND (reference sequence). Losses at the gene ends were 5 bases for V and 1 base for J; bases not matched to a gene: 6.

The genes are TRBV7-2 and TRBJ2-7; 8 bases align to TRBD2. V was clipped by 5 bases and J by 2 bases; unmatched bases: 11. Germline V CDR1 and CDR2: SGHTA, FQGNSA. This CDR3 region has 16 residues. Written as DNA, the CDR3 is TGTGCCAGCAGCGTAGACCTAGCGGGTCCACCCTACGAGCAGTACTTC. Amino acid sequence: CASSVDLAGPPYEQYF. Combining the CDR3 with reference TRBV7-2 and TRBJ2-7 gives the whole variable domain GAGVSQSPSNKVTEKGKDVELRCDPISGHTALYWYRQSLGQGLEFLIYFQGNSAPDKSGLPSDRFSAERTGGSVSTLTIQRTQQEDSAVYLCASSVDLAGPPYEQYFGPGTRLTVT.

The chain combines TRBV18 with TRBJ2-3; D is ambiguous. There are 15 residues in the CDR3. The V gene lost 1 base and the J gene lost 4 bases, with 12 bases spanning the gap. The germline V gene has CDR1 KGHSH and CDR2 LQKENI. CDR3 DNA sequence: TGTGCCAGCTCACCACTGGAAGGAGCGCCAGATACGCAGTATTTT. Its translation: CASSPLEGAPDTQYF.

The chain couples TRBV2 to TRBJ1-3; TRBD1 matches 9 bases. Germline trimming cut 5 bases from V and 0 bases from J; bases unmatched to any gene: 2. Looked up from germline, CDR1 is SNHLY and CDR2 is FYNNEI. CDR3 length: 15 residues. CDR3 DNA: TGTGCCAGCAGTTGGGACAGGGTCTCTGGAAACACCATATATTTT. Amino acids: CASSWDRVSGNTIYF.

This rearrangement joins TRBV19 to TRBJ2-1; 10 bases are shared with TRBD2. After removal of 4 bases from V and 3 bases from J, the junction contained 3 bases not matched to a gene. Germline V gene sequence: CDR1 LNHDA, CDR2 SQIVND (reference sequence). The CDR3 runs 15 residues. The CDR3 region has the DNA TGTGCCAGTAGTACTAGCGGGAGCCGCTACAATGAGCAGTTCTTC. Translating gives CASSTSGSRYNEQFF.

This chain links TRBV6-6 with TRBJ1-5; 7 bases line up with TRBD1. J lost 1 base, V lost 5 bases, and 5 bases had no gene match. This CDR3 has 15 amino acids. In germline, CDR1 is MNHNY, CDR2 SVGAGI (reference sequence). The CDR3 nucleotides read TGTGCCAGCAGTCTCGACAGGGTGAGCAATCAGCCCCAGCATTTT. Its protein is CASSLDRVSNQPQHF.

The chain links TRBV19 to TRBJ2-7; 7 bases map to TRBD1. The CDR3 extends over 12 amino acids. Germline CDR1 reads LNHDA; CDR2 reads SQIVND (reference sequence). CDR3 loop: CAATGPPYEQYF. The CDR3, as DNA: TGTGCTGCGACAGGGCCCCCCTACGAGCAGTACTTC.

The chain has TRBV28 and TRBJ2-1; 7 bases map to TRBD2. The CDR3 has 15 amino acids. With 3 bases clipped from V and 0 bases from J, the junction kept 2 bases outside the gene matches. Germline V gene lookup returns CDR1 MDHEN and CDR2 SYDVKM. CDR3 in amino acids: CASSLGGSSYNEQFF. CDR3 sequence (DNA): TGTGCCAGCAGTTTGGGCGGGAGCTCCTACAATGAGCAGTTCTTC.

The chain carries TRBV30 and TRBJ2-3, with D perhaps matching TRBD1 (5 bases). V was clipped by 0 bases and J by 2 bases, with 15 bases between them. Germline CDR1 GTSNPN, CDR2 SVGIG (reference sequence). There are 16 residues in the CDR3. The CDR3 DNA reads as TGTGCCTGGAGTGTACGCAGGGCCTTCTCCACAGATACGCAGTATTTT. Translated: CAWSVRRAFSTDTQYF.

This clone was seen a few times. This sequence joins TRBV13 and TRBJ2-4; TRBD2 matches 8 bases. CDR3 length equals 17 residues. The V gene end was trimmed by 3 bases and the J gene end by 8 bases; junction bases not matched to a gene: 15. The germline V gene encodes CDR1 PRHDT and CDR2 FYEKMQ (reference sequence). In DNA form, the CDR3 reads TGTGCCAGCAGCTTCCATCCTCAGCGGGGGCTGGATTACATTCAGTACTTC. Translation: CASSFHPQRGLDYIQYF. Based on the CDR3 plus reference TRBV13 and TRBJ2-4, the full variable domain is AAGVIQSPRHLIKEKRETATLKCYPIPRHDTVYWYQQGPGQDPQFLISFYEKMQSDKGSIPDRFSAQQFSDYHSELNMSSLELGDSALYFCASSFHPQRGLDYIQYFGAGTRLSVL.

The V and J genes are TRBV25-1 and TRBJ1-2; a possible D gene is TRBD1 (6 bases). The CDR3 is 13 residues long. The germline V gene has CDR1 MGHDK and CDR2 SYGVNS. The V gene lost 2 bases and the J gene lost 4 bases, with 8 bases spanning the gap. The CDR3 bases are TGTGCCAGCAGTGAAACAGGGACCTATGGCTACACCTTC. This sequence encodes CASSETGTYGYTF.

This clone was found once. The CDR3 protein is CASRPLTGATGELFF. In DNA form, the CDR3 reads TGTGCCAGCAGGCCCTTGACAGGGGCAACCGGGGAGCTGTTTTTT. The chain combines TRBV25-1 with TRBJ2-2, with 8 bases that match TRBD1. J was trimmed by 5 bases and V by 6 bases; bases with no gene match: 8. Germline V gene data show CDR1 as MGHDK and CDR2 as SYGVNS. The length of the CDR3 is 15 residues.

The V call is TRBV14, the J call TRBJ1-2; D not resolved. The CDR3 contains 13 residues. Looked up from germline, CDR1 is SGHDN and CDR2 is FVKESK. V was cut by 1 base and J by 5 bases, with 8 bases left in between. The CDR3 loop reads CASSQGLQYGYTF. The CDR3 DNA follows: TGTGCCAGCAGCCAAGGACTGCAGTATGGCTACACCTTC.

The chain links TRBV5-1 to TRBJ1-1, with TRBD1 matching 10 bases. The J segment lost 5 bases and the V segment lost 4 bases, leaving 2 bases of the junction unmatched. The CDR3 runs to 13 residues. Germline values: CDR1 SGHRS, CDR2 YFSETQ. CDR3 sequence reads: CASSLDRGTEAFF. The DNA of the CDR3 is TGCGCCAGCAGCCTGGACAGGGGGACTGAAGCTTTCTTT. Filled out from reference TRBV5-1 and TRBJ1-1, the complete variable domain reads KAGVTQTPRYLIKTRGQQVTLSCSPISGHRSVSWYQQTPGQGLQFLFEYFSETQRNKGNFPGRFSGRQFSNSRSEMNVSTLELGDSALYLCASSLDRGTEAFFGQGTRLTVV.

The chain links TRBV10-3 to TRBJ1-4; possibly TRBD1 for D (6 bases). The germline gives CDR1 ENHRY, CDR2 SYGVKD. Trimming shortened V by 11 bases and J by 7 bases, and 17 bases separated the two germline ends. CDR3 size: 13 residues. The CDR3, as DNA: TGTGCCTCGAACGGGGGGCTTAGTGAAAAACTGTTTTTT. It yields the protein CASNGGLSEKLFF.